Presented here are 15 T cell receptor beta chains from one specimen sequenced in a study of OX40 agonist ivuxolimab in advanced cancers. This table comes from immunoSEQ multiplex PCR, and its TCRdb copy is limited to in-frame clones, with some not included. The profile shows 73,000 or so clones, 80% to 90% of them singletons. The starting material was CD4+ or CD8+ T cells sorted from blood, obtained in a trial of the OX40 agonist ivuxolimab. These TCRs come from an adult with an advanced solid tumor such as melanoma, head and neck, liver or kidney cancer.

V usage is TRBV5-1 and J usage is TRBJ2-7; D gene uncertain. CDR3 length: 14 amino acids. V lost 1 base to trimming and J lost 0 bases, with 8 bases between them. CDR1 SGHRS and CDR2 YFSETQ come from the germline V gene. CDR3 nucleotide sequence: TGCGCCAGCAGCTTGTTCGGAAACTCCTACGAGCAGTACTTC. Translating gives CASSLFGNSYEQYF.

In nucleotides, the CDR3 is TGTGCCAGCAGCTTACTTGGACACGATGAGGAGACCCAGTACTTC. It translates to CASSLLGHDEETQYF. The chain is built from TRBV7-3 and TRBJ2-5, with D possibly being TRBD1 (5 bases). Trimming pared 2 bases from V and 5 bases from J, leaving 15 bases between. Per the germline V gene, CDR1 is SGHTA and CDR2 is FQGTGA. This CDR3 is 15 amino acids long.

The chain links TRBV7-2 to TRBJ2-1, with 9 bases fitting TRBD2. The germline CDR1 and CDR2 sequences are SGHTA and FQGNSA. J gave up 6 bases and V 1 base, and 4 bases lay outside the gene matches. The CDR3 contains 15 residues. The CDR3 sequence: CASSLEAGGLNEQFF. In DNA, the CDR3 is TGTGCCAGCAGCTTAGAGGCGGGAGGGCTCAATGAGCAGTTCTTC.

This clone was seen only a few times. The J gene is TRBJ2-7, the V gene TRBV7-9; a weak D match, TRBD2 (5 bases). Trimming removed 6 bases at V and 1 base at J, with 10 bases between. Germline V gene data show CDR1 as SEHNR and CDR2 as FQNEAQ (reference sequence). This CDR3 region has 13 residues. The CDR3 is CASSSTGSYEQYF. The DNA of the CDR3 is TGTGCCAGCAGTTCCACGGGGTCCTACGAGCAGTACTTC.

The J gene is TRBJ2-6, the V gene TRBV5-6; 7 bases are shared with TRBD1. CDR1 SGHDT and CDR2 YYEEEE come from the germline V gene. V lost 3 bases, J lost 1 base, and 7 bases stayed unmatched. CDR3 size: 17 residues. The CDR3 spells CASSYPGQPSGANVLTF. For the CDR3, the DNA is TGTGCCAGCAGCTATCCGGGACAGCCTTCTGGGGCCAACGTCCTGACTTTC.

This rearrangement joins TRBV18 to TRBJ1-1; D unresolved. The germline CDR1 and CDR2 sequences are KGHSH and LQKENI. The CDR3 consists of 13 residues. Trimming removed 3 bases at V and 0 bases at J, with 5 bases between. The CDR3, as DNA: TGTGCCAGCTCACCGACGGTGAACACTGAAGCTTTCTTT. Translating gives CASSPTVNTEAFF.

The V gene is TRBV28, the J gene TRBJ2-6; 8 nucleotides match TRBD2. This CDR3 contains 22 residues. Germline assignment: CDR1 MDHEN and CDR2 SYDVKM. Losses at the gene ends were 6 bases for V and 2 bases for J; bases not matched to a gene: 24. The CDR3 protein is CASSAPTAGLASGPPGANVLTF. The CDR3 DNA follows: TGTGCCAGCAGCGCCCCGACGGCTGGGTTGGCTAGCGGGCCCCCTGGGGCCAACGTCCTGACTTTC.

CDR3 region: CASSRLAGGADTQYF. CDR3 nucleotides: TGTGCCAGCAGCAGACTAGCGGGAGGGGCCGATACGCAGTATTTT. The chain has TRBV11-3 and TRBJ2-3; 14 nucleotides agree with TRBD2. CDR1 is SGHNT and CDR2 is YENEEA in the germline V gene. V was pared by 5 bases and J by 6 bases, with 4 bases of the junction left unmatched. The CDR3 consists of 15 residues.

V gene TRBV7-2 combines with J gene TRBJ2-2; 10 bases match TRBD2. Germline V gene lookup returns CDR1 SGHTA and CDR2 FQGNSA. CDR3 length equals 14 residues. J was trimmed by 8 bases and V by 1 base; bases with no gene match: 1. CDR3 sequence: CASSLGGLAGELFF. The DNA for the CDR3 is TGTGCCAGCAGCTTAGGGGGACTAGCGGGGGAGCTGTTTTTT.

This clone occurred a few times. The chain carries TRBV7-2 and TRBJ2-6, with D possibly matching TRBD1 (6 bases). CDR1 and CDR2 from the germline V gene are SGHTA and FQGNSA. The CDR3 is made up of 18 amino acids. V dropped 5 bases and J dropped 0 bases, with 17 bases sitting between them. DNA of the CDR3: TGTGCCAGCAGCCAGGGACACACCTTTAGCTCTGGGGCCAACGTCCTGACTTTC. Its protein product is CASSQGHTFSSGANVLTF.

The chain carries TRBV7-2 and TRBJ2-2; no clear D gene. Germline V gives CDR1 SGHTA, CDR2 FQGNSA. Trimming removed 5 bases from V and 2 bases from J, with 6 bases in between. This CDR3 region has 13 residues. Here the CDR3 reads CASSKINTGELFF. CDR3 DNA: TGTGCCAGCAGCAAGATAAACACCGGGGAGCTGTTTTTT.

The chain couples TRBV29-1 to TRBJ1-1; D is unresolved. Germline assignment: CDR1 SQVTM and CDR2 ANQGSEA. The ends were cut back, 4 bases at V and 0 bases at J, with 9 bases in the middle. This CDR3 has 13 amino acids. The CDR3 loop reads CSVVPGLNTEAFF. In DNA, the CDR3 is TGCAGCGTTGTACCAGGTTTGAACACTGAAGCTTTCTTT.

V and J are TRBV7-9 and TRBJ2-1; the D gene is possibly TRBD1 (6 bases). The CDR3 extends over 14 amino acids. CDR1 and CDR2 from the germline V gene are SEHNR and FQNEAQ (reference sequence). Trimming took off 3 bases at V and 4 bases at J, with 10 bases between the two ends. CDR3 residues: CASSFRDIYNEQFF. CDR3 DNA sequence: TGTGCCAGCAGCTTCAGGGACATTTACAATGAGCAGTTCTTC.

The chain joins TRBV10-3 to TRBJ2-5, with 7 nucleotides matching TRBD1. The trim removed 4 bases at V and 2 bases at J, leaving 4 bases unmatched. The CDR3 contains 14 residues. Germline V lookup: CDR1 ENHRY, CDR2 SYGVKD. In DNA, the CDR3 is TGTGCCATCAGTGGGAGCAGGGGGCAAGAGACCCAGTACTTC. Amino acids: CAISGSRGQETQYF.

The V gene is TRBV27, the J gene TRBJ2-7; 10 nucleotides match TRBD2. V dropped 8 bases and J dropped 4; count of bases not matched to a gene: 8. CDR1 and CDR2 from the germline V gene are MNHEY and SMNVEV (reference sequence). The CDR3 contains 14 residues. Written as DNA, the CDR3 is TGTGCCAGCCACCGAGCGGGGGGGCGATACGAGCAGTACTTC. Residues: CASHRAGGRYEQYF.